The next 4 T cell receptor beta chains were all read from a single sample in a study of patients and donors after allogeneic stem cell transplantation. TCRdb re-called the RT-PCR reads with MiXCR, one entry per CDR3 protein. The sample consists of around 2,000 distinct CDR3 sequences, around 1.7% of them appearing once. The sample was blood, either unsorted or a sorted T cell fraction (not recorded which). Receptors were obtained from a human donor who was either an allogeneic HSCT recipient or a stem cell or donor lymphocyte infusion donor (not recorded which). It is not recorded whose cells these are; they may come from a transplant donor.

By frequency in the sample, this clonotype is medium-sized. The CDR3 region has the DNA TGTGCCAGCAGCCCAGACCCGGGACTTCGAGAGACCCAGTACTTC. Translation gives CASSPDPGLRETQYF. The chain has TRBV11-2 and TRBJ2-5; weak D call: TRBD2 (6 bases). V lost 5 bases and J lost 4, with 17 bases in between. The CDR3 loop spans 15 amino acids. The germline V gene has CDR1 SGHAT and CDR2 FQNNGV.

Sample share makes this clonotype large. The chain links TRBV18 to TRBJ1-2; TRBD1 might be the D (6 bases). The CDR3 consists of 13 residues. Germline V gene data show CDR1 as KGHSH and CDR2 as LQKENI. The V end was cut by 3 bases, the J end by 6 bases, with 11 bases between. For the CDR3, the DNA is TGTGCCAGCTCACCCCAGGGGATCGATGGCTACACCTTC. Encoded protein: CASSPQGIDGYTF.

By sample fraction, this clonotype is medium-sized. The V gene is TRBV4-2, the J gene TRBJ2-5; no reliable D call. V was pared by 1 base and J by 5 bases, with 11 bases between. Germline V lookup: CDR1 LGHNA, CDR2 YNFKEQ. The CDR3 runs to 14 residues. CDR3 coding DNA: TGTGCCAGCAGCCAAGCGGGTCATGTGGAGACCCAGTACTTC. Translated, it gives CASSQAGHVETQYF.

In its sample, this clonotype is medium-sized. V gene TRBV20-1 combines with J gene TRBJ2-2; D gene ambiguous. The V gene lost 0 bases and the J gene lost 7 bases, with 3 bases spanning the gap. From germline, CDR1 is DFQATT and CDR2 SNEGSKA (reference sequence). This CDR3 is 11 amino acids long. The CDR3 loop is CSAREGGELFF. CDR3 bases: TGCAGTGCTAGAGAGGGCGGGGAGCTGTTTTTT.